The next 25 T cell receptor beta chains were all read from a single sample in a study of blood T cell repertoires in COVID-19. This table comes from immunoSEQ multiplex PCR, and its TCRdb copy is limited to in-frame clones, with some not included. The data hold around 88,000 clones, with nearly 90% observed a single time. The sequencing input was peripheral blood. The receptors derive from an elderly woman with acute or convalescent COVID-19.

A few counts support this clone. The rearrangement links TRBV12-5 to TRBJ1-2; TRBD1 agrees at 11 bases. J lost 14 bases, V lost 0 bases, and 14 bases had no gene match. CDR1 and CDR2 from the germline V gene are LGHNT and FRNRAP. This CDR3 has 16 residues. CDR3 bases: TGTGCTAGTGGTTTGGTAGTTAGGACAGGGGGCTCGGAAGATACCTTC. Translation gives CASGLVVRTGGSEDTF.

V usage is TRBV5-1 and J usage is TRBJ1-1, with a weak D call TRBD1 (5 bases). The V and J ends lost 1 base and 7 bases respectively, with 11 bases between them. Germline lookup yields CDR1 SGHRS and CDR2 YFSETQ. The CDR3 extends over 13 amino acids. As DNA, the CDR3 is TGCGCCAGCAGCTTGCCCCGGCAGGGTGAAGCTTTCTTT. Translation: CASSLPRQGEAFF. The variable domain in full, with the rest retrieved from reference TRBV5-1 and TRBJ1-1, is KAGVTQTPRYLIKTRGQQVTLSCSPISGHRSVSWYQQTPGQGLQFLFEYFSETQRNKGNFPGRFSGRQFSNSRSEMNVSTLELGDSALYLCASSLPRQGEAFFGQGTRLTVV.

This chain joins TRBV11-2 and TRBJ1-2; the match to TRBD1 covers 11 bases. Germline CDR1 and CDR2: SGHAT and FQNNGV. V dropped 3 bases and J dropped 5; count of bases not matched to a gene: 5. The CDR3 contains 15 residues. The CDR3 nucleotides read TGTGCCAGCAGCTTTGGGACAGGGGGGTCTTATGGCTACACCTTC. Amino acids: CASSFGTGGSYGYTF.

V gene TRBV4-2 combines with J gene TRBJ1-4, with D perhaps matching TRBD1 (5 bases). Germline V lookup: CDR1 LGHNA, CDR2 YNFKEQ. CDR3 length: 18 residues. Trimming removed 0 bases from V and 3 bases from J, with 17 bases in between. The CDR3 sequence is CASSQEGPRRASNEKLFF. CDR3 bases: TGTGCCAGCAGCCAAGAGGGGCCTAGGAGGGCCTCTAATGAAAAACTGTTTTTT.

This sequence joins TRBV5-6 and TRBJ1-6; 7 bases are a match to TRBD1. V trimming: 4 bases; J trimming: 9 bases; junction bases outside the gene matches: 10. The CDR3 consists of 15 residues. CDR1 and CDR2 from the germline V gene are SGHDT and YYEEEE. Written as DNA, the CDR3 is TGTGCCAGCAGCAGTACAGGGGACGTCTTTTCACCCCTCCACTTT. Protein product: CASSSTGDVFSPLHF.

The chain joins TRBV7-2 to TRBJ2-3; TRBD2 matches 12 bases. Looked up from germline, CDR1 is SGHTA and CDR2 is FQGNSA. The CDR3 is 17 residues long. Trimming cost V 1 base and J 6 bases; bases outside gene matches: 8. The CDR3 nucleotides are TGTGCCAGCAGCTTAGTTTCTAGCGGGAGGGTTGCGGATACGCAGTATTTT. As protein: CASSLVSSGRVADTQYF.

The rearrangement uses TRBV15 and TRBJ1-4, with D possibly TRBD1 on 5 matching bases. The CDR3 runs 15 residues. The germline gives CDR1 LNHNV, CDR2 YYDKDF (reference sequence). V was trimmed by 0 bases and J by 7 bases, leaving 12 bases between them. The CDR3 region has the DNA TGTGCCACCAGCAGAGAGACAGCCTTTGGTGAAAAACTGTTTTTT. This codes for CATSRETAFGEKLFF.

The V call is TRBV24-1, the J call TRBJ2-2; maybe TRBD1 (5 bases). Germline V gene lookup returns CDR1 KGHDR and CDR2 SFDVKD. The V end lost 4 bases, the J end lost 0 bases, and 14 bases lay between the germline ends. The CDR3 runs 17 residues. The CDR3: CATSEPSGLPNTGELFF. CDR3 DNA: TGTGCCACCAGTGAGCCCTCAGGGTTGCCGAACACCGGGGAGCTGTTTTTT.

The V gene is TRBV5-1, the J gene TRBJ1-1; 9 bases fit TRBD1. Losses at the gene ends were 5 bases for V and 7 bases for J; bases not matched to a gene: 9. The germline CDR1 and CDR2 sequences are SGHRS and YFSETQ. This CDR3 contains 14 residues. The chain's CDR3 is CASREGQGMNEAFF. Written as DNA, the CDR3 is TGCGCCAGCAGAGAGGGACAGGGTATGAATGAAGCTTTCTTT.

V usage is TRBV18 and J usage is TRBJ1-5; a possible D gene is TRBD1 (6 bases). Per the germline V gene, CDR1 is KGHSH and CDR2 is LQKENI. The CDR3 totals 13 residues. The ends were cut back, 0 bases at V and 6 bases at J, with 6 bases in the middle. The CDR3 DNA reads TGTGCCAGCTCACCACCGGGGGCTCAGCCCCAGCATTTT. Its protein product is CASSPPGAQPQHF.

This chain joins TRBV11-2 and TRBJ1-4, with D possibly matching TRBD1 (5 bases). V was shortened by 5 bases and J by 5 bases, with 18 bases between the two germline ends. Germline CDR1 SGHAT, CDR2 FQNNGV. CDR3 length: 16 residues. The CDR3 nucleotides read TGTGCCAGCAGCCCACTGGAGGGACTTCTCAATGAAAAACTGTTTTTT. Its protein is CASSPLEGLLNEKLFF.

The chain links TRBV19 to TRBJ2-1; TRBD2 might be the D (6 bases). This CDR3 region has 18 residues. Germline-derived CDR1 and CDR2 are LNHDA and SQIVND (reference sequence). V was shortened by 2 bases and J by 0 bases, with 17 bases between the two germline ends. The CDR3 loop reads CASSILSPSVSSYNEQFF. CDR3 DNA sequence: TGTGCCAGTAGTATATTGAGCCCTAGCGTATCCTCCTACAATGAGCAGTTCTTC. The full variable domain, with the rest looked up from reference TRBV19 and TRBJ2-1, is DGGITQSPKYLFRKEGQNVTLSCEQNLNHDAMYWYRQDPGQGLRLIYYSQIVNDFQKGDIAEGYSVSREKKESFPLTVTSAQKNPTAFYLCASSILSPSVSSYNEQFFGPGTRLTVL.

This chain links TRBV30 with TRBJ1-1; perhaps TRBD1 as D (6 bases). Trimming pared 5 bases from V and 3 bases from J, leaving 19 bases between. CDR3 length equals 15 residues. Germline V CDR1 and CDR2: GTSNPN, SVGIG (reference sequence). The CDR3 loop is CAWSMAGEPYTEAFF. CDR3 coding DNA: TGTGCCTGGTCGATGGCAGGGGAGCCCTACACTGAAGCTTTCTTT.

The chain has TRBV11-3 and TRBJ2-1; the D is unclear. The germline V gene has CDR1 SGHNT and CDR2 YENEEA. This CDR3 is 15 amino acids long. V was clipped by 5 bases and J by 0 bases, with 11 bases between them. CDR3 amino acids: CASSPQSTSYNEQFF. DNA for the CDR3: TGTGCCAGCAGCCCCCAGTCCACCTCCTACAATGAGCAGTTCTTC.

The chain links TRBV7-2 to TRBJ2-5; TRBD2 is a possible D gene (7 bases). Germline assignment: CDR1 SGHTA and CDR2 FQGNSA. V lost 1 base, J lost 4 bases, and 13 bases lay in between. This CDR3 has 15 residues. CDR3 sequence reads: CASSLVGGAPETQYF. The CDR3 DNA is TGTGCCAGCAGCTTAGTAGGGGGGGCCCCAGAGACCCAGTACTTC.

This clone was recorded once. The rearrangement joins TRBV4-3 to TRBJ2-3; 9 bases map to TRBD1. CDR3 length equals 17 residues. CDR1 and CDR2 from the germline V gene are LGHNA and YSLEER. V was pared by 3 bases and J by 3 bases, with 10 bases of the junction left unmatched. CDR3: CASSHTGTGLSTDTQYF. The CDR3 DNA reads TGCGCCAGCAGCCACACCGGGACAGGGTTATCAACAGATACGCAGTATTTT.

In this sample, this clone turned up a few times. The genes are TRBV19 and TRBJ1-1; D is unresolved. The CDR3 runs 18 residues. V lost 0 bases to trimming and J lost 3 bases, with 20 bases between them. Germline V gene lookup returns CDR1 LNHDA and CDR2 SQIVND (reference sequence). CDR3 bases: TGTGCCAGTAGTATAGATAAAACGGGTCCCCACTGGGACACTGAAGCTTTCTTT. Translation gives CASSIDKTGPHWDTEAFF.

This sequence joins TRBV5-1 and TRBJ2-7, with 10 bases lining up with TRBD2. This CDR3 is built from 16 residues. V lost 3 bases to trimming and J lost 0 bases; unmatched junction nucleotides: 6. The germline gives CDR1 SGHRS, CDR2 YFSETQ. The CDR3, as DNA: TGCGCCAGCAGCTCCGGGACTAGCGCTTACTCCTACGAGCAGTACTTC. This codes for CASSSGTSAYSYEQYF.

The chain has TRBV6-5 and TRBJ1-3, with 7 bases identical to TRBD1. V was clipped by 6 bases and J by 0 bases; unmatched bases: 5. The CDR3 contains 15 residues. Germline CDR1 reads MNHEY; CDR2 reads SVGAGI. CDR3 amino acids: CASRPGQSSGNTIYF. CDR3 nucleotide sequence: TGTGCCAGCAGGCCGGGACAGAGCTCTGGAAACACCATATATTTT.

The CDR3 bases are TGTGCCAGCAGCCCCGGACTAGCGGGAGGGCCCCACGAGCAGTACTTC. Amino acids: CASSPGLAGGPHEQYF. The chain combines TRBV6-2 or TRBV6-3 with TRBJ2-7; 15 bases are shared with TRBD2. This CDR3 is 16 amino acids long. Unmatched junction bases numbered 8, after V lost 6 bases and J lost 5 bases. Looked up from germline, CDR1 is MNHEY and CDR2 is SVGEGT.

The V call is TRBV9, the J call TRBJ2-7, with D possibly matching TRBD1 (5 bases). This CDR3 is 14 amino acids long. CDR1 and CDR2 (germline): SGDLS, YYNGEE. With 3 bases removed from V and 2 bases from J, the gap between germline ends came to 12 bases. As DNA, the CDR3 is TGTGCCAGCAGCGCCACGACAGCCACCTACGAGCAGTACTTC. Translation: CASSATTATYEQYF.

This clone was detected only a few times. The gene calls are TRBV19 and TRBJ2-1; 8 nucleotides match TRBD2. This CDR3 region has 18 residues. The germline V gene encodes CDR1 LNHDA and CDR2 SQIVND (reference sequence). The V gene end was trimmed by 2 bases and the J gene end by 1 base; junction bases not matched to a gene: 10. CDR3 region: CASSIRRRSGSSYNEQFF. The CDR3 coding sequence is TGTGCCAGTAGTATAAGGAGAAGGAGCGGGAGTTCCTACAATGAGCAGTTCTTC.

The chain links TRBV5-4 to TRBJ1-1, with D possibly being TRBD1 (6 bases). The V end lost 0 bases, the J end lost 3 bases, and 18 bases lay between the germline ends. The germline V gene has CDR1 SGHNT and CDR2 YYREEE (reference sequence). The length of the CDR3 is 17 residues. The CDR3, as DNA: TGTGCCAGCAGCTTGGGGGGGCTAGCAGGGCCTGACACTGAAGCTTTCTTT. Its protein product is CASSLGGLAGPDTEAFF.

The V call is TRBV5-1, the J call TRBJ2-3, with D maybe TRBD2 (7 bases). The V end was cut by 6 bases, the J end by 2 bases, with 10 bases between. Germline lookup yields CDR1 SGHRS and CDR2 YFSETQ. The CDR3 has 13 amino acids. The CDR3 reads CASKRGATDTQYF. CDR3 DNA: TGCGCCAGCAAACGGGGGGCCACAGATACGCAGTATTTT. Full variable domain (outside the CDR3, taken from reference TRBV5-1 and TRBJ2-3): KAGVTQTPRYLIKTRGQQVTLSCSPISGHRSVSWYQQTPGQGLQFLFEYFSETQRNKGNFPGRFSGRQFSNSRSEMNVSTLELGDSALYLCASKRGATDTQYFGPGTRLTVL.

The chain uses TRBV19 and TRBJ2-3; the D gene is possibly TRBD2 (6 bases). Germline V CDR1 and CDR2: LNHDA, SQIVND (reference sequence). The CDR3 is 17 amino acids. Trimming cost V 3 bases and J 2 bases, with 18 bases left between them. The CDR3 region has the DNA TGTGCCAGTAGTATTTTTCCCCGGCAGGGACTCACAGATACGCAGTATTTT. Its protein product is CASSIFPRQGLTDTQYF.